Listed below are T cell receptor beta chains from one sample, sequenced in a study of CD8 T cells in ankylosing spondylitis. TCRdb processed the 5' RACE reads anew with MiXCR; each CDR3 protein has one entry. This sample has some 840,000 distinct CDR3 sequences, with about 10% found just once. The sample consisted of blood, either unsorted or a sorted T cell fraction (not recorded which). The receptors here all came from a male donor with ankylosing spondylitis. Both conserved end residues are part of each CDR3. The order of the fields is J gene, D gene, V gene, clone size, CDR3 protein, CDR3 DNA. D genes are given only for firm matches. Some rows mark clone size as missing; the rest say once, few, many or name a class of expanded clone.

TRBJ2-7 NA TRBV20-1 many CSGRQPSSYEQYF TGCAGTGGGAGACAGCCCAGTTCCTACGAGCAGTACTTC
TRBJ2-6 NA TRBV29-1 many CSVGSGANVLTF TGCAGCGTTGGCTCTGGGGCCAACGTCCTGACTTTC
TRBJ2-3 TRBD1 TRBV29-1 few CSVDRDRVYPGDTDTQYF TGCAGCGTGGACCGGGACAGGGTATATCCTGGCGACACAGATACGCAGTATTTT
TRBJ1-1 NA TRBV29-1 NA CSVGTPVWGHTEAFF TGCAGCGTTGGCACCCCAGTTTGGGGGCACACTGAAGCTTTCTTT
TRBJ1-4 NA TRBV10-3 NA CAIRDGRDEKLFF TGTGCCATCAGGGACGGTAGGGACGAAAAACTGTTTTTT
TRBJ2-6 NA TRBV20-1 few CSARDPSSGANVLTF TGCAGTGCTAGAGATCCGAGTTCTGGGGCCAACGTCCTGACTTTC
TRBJ1-2 NA TRBV4-3 many CASSQDFSELERHYGYTF TGCGCCAGCAGCCAAGACTTCTCAGAACTTGAAAGGCACTATGGCTACACCTTC
TRBJ2-7 NA TRBV19 NA CASRTRSGVTYEQYF TGTGCCAGTAGAACCCGCTCGGGGGTGACCTACGAGCAGTACTTC
TRBJ1-2 NA TRBV5-1 few CASSWSAVYGYTF TGCGCCAGCAGCTGGTCCGCCGTCTATGGCTACACCTTC
TRBJ1-1 NA TRBV20-1 many CSARESINTEAFF TGCAGTGCTAGAGAGTCCATCAACACTGAAGCTTTCTTT
TRBJ1-1 NA TRBV6-1 many CASSRWTENTEAFF TGTGCCAGCAGCCGTTGGACAGAGAACACTGAAGCTTTCTTT
TRBJ1-1 NA TRBV20-1 NA CSARIGGGTNTEAFF TGCAGTGCTAGGATTGGCGGGGGTACGAACACTGAAGCTTTCTTT
TRBJ2-1 NA TRBV12-3/TRBV12-4 few CASSLGGTNFNEQFF TGTGCCAGCAGTTTAGGGGGAACCAATTTCAATGAGCAGTTCTTC
TRBJ1-6 NA TRBV7-6 few CASSSRSSYNSPLHF TGTGCCAGCAGTTCCCGCAGCTCCTATAATTCACCCCTCCACTTT
TRBJ2-2 NA TRBV7-7 few CASSPVEVAGELFF TGTGCTAGCAGTCCGGTAGAAGTTGCCGGGGAGCTGTTTTTT
TRBJ2-5 TRBD2 TRBV9 many CASSVGLAGETQYF TGTGCCAGCAGCGTCGGACTAGCAGGAGAGACCCAGTACTTC
TRBJ2-3 NA TRBV20-1 NA CSATPRQGLSTDTQYF TGCAGTGCTACCCCCCGACAGGGACTATCAACAGATACGCAGTATTTT
TRBJ2-7 NA TRBV4-3 NA CASSQDLLVSYEQYF TGCGCCAGCAGCCAAGATCTCCTAGTCTCCTACGAGCAGTACTTC
TRBJ1-1 NA TRBV5-1 many CASSGDPRDTEAFF TGCGCCAGCAGTGGGGACCCTCGGGACACTGAAGCTTTCTTT
TRBJ1-5 TRBD1 TRBV5-1 many CASSAGTGGQPQHF TGCGCCAGCAGCGCCGGAACAGGGGGGCAGCCCCAGCATTTT
TRBJ2-3 TRBD1 TRBV2 NA CASKGQPVSTDTQYF TGTGCCAGCAAGGGACAGCCGGTTAGCACAGATACGCAGTATTTT
TRBJ2-3 TRBD2 TRBV10-3 NA CATAGGLEDTQYF TGTGCCACAGCGGGGGGCTTGGAAGATACGCAGTATTTT
TRBJ2-4 NA TRBV7-2 few CASSTYSALAKNIQYF TGTGCCAGCAGCACTTACAGTGCCCTAGCCAAAAACATTCAGTACTTC
TRBJ1-5 TRBD1 TRBV2 few CASSGQGAGQPQHF TGTGCCAGCAGTGGACAGGGGGCCGGTCAGCCCCAGCATTTT
TRBJ2-3 NA TRBV7-7 many CASSLEMGALDTQYF TGTGCTAGCAGCTTAGAGATGGGTGCCTTAGATACGCAGTATTTT
TRBJ2-7 TRBD1 TRBV4-2 NA CASSQEMGRTGGYEQYF TGTGCCAGCAGCCAAGAAATGGGCCGGACAGGGGGTTACGAGCAGTACTTC
TRBJ2-5 TRBD2 TRBV28 few CASSKRETGETQYF TGTGCCAGCAGCAAGCGGGAGACAGGAGAGACCCAGTACTTC
TRBJ2-7 NA TRBV6-5 NA CASRLPKYEQYF TGTGCCAGCAGGCTTCCGAAGTACGAGCAGTACTTC
TRBJ1-5 NA TRBV15 NA CATSLLGFQPQHF TGTGCCACCAGCCTTCTGGGTTTCCAGCCCCAGCATTTT
TRBJ2-7 NA TRBV6-2/TRBV6-3 NA CASRSQGRAYEQYF TGTGCCAGCAGGTCACAAGGCAGAGCCTACGAGCAGTACTTC
TRBJ1-2 TRBD1 TRBV6-1 NA CASSRTGESGYTF TGTGCCAGCAGTCGGACAGGGGAGAGTGGCTACACCTTC